This TCR beta chain appears in the sequencing data of a study of blood T cell repertoires in COVID-19. Overall study: The analysed material was cDNA or gDNA that came from T cells, B-cell-depleted T cells, or PBMCs.

Trimming took 2 bases from V and 4 from J; bases not matched to a gene: 3. From germline, CDR1 is MNHEY and CDR2 SVGEGT. This CDR3 is 14 amino acids long. Only a few counts were recorded for this clone. Here immunoSEQ multiplex PCR was the method, and the copy in TCRdb shows in-frame clones only, minus some. In the table there are some 69,000 clones, 65% to 85% of which are singletons. The specimen sequenced was peripheral blood. The TCR was taken from a man older than 75 with active or convalescent COVID-19. This chain joins TRBV6-2 or TRBV6-3 and TRBJ2-7; TRBD1 matches at 9 bases. The CDR3 nucleotides are TGTGCCAGCAGTTACCGGACAGGGGCGTACGAGCAGTACTTC. Its translation is CASSYRTGAYEQYF.